The 7 T cell receptor beta chains given below trace back to one sample, sequenced in a study of blood T cell repertoires in COVID-19. Libraries were prepared by immunoSEQ multiplex PCR; TCRdb keeps only in-frame clonotypes and omits some of them. The repertoire holds under 300,000 clones, with 88% as singletons. What was sequenced was peripheral blood. These receptors were taken from a young woman with acute or convalescent COVID-19.

The chain joins TRBV4-3 to TRBJ2-3; 8 nucleotides align to TRBD2. CDR1 is LGHNA, CDR2 YSLEER, per germline. The junction had 3 bases not matched to a gene; V was cut back by 0 bases and J by 1 base. The CDR3 has 16 amino acids. CDR3 amino acids: CASSQDSGGGTDTQYF. The CDR3 DNA follows: TGCGCCAGCAGCCAAGATTCGGGGGGGGGCACAGATACGCAGTATTTT.

The chain carries TRBV21-1 and TRBJ1-4; TRBD1, as called in the table, went unchecked against the DNA. TRBV21-1 is a listed pseudogene. This CDR3 has 17 amino acids. The CDR3 nucleotides are TGTGCCAGCAGTTATTTACTTTCCGGGACAGGGGATGAAAAACTGTTTTTT. This sequence encodes CASSYLLSGTGDEKLFF.

This clone appeared once. This chain joins TRBV27 and TRBJ1-6, with 8 positions matching TRBD1. Germline lookup yields CDR1 MNHEY and CDR2 SMNVEV (reference sequence). After removal of 6 bases from V and 10 bases from J, the junction contained 11 bases not matched to a gene. This CDR3 is built from 15 residues. The CDR3 nucleotides are TGTGCCAGCAGGGACAGGGCCCGGGGCGCCTCACCCCTCCACTTT. Its translation is CASRDRARGASPLHF.

The chain has TRBV9 and TRBJ2-7, with TRBD1 matching over 9 bases. V lost 3 bases, J lost 2 bases, and 9 bases stayed unmatched. Germline-derived CDR1 and CDR2 are SGDLS and YYNGEE. The CDR3 is 16 residues long. The CDR3 DNA reads as TGTGCCAGCAGCGCCGGGACAGGGAAGGGGGCCTACGAGCAGTACTTC. Its translation: CASSAGTGKGAYEQYF.

The rearrangement uses TRBV7-9 and TRBJ1-4; D gene uncertain. The CDR3 runs to 16 residues. Germline CDR1 is SEHNR and CDR2 is FQNEAQ (reference sequence). V was trimmed by 4 bases and J by 6 bases, leaving 18 bases between them. As DNA, the CDR3 is TGTGCCAGCAGCTGGGAGGGAAACGAACGTGATGAAAAACTGTTTTTT. This gives the protein CASSWEGNERDEKLFF.

This rearrangement joins TRBV11-2 to TRBJ1-1; D uncertain. From germline, CDR1 is SGHAT and CDR2 FQNNGV. CDR3 length: 15 amino acids. V lost 5 bases to trimming and J lost 4 bases, with 17 bases between them. CDR3 sequence: CASSRGWGGPTEAFF. The CDR3 DNA reads TGTGCCAGCAGCCGCGGGTGGGGAGGACCCACTGAAGCTTTCTTT. Full variable domain (missing parts from reference TRBV11-2 and TRBJ1-1): EAGVAQSPRYKIIEKRQSVAFWCNPISGHATLYWYQQILGQGPKLLIQFQNNGVVDDSQLPKDRFSAERLKGVDSTLKIQPAKLEDSAVYLCASSRGWGGPTEAFFGQGTRLTVV.

In this sample, this clone turned up once. This chain joins TRBV7-2 and TRBJ2-1, with D possibly TRBD2 on 6 matching bases. Trimming cost V 0 bases and J 5 bases, with 11 bases left between them. The CDR3 totals 15 residues. In germline, CDR1 is SGHTA, CDR2 FQGNSA. CDR3 region: CASSLAGTGNNEQFF. Here the CDR3 DNA reads TGTGCCAGCAGCTTAGCTGGGACTGGAAACAATGAGCAGTTCTTC.